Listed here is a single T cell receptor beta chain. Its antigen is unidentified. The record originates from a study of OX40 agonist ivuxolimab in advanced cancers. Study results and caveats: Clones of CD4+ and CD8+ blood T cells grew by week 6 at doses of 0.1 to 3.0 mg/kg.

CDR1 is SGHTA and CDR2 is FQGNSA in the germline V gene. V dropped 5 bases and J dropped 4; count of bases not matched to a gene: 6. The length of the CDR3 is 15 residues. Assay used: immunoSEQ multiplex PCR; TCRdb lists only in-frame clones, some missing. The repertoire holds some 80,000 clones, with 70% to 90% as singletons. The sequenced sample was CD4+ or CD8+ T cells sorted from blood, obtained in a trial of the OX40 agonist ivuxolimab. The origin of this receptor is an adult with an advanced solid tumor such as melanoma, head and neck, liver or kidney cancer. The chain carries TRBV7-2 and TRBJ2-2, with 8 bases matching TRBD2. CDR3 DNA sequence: TGTGCCAGCAGCCGAGCGGGAGATGTCACCGGGGAGCTGTTTTTT. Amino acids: CASSRAGDVTGELFF.